One sample yielded the 27 T cell receptor beta chains listed below, sequenced in a study of regulatory T cells in long-lasting Graves disease. Time point indicated: persistent/refractory GD, antithyroid drugs over 5 years with positive TRAb. The authors made the TCR library using RNA they extracted from PBMCs. Libraries of TCR beta came from iRepertoire HTBI primers plus Arm-PCR of CDR3 regions. Using its own MiXCR run on the multiplex PCR reads, TCRdb lists one record per CDR3 protein. Here the sample spans some 300,000 distinct CDR3 sequences, approximately 20% being singletons. The specimen comprised peripheral blood mononuclear cells (PBMCs), sampled when the disease was refractory, from a patient treated with antithyroid drugs. These receptors all stem from a female donor with Graves disease.

This clonotype occurred many times. This chain joins TRBV6-2 or TRBV6-3 and TRBJ1-5; no firm D call. Trimming pared 2 bases from V and 6 bases from J, leaving 11 bases between. The CDR3 is 14 amino acids. The germline gives CDR1 MNHEY, CDR2 SVGEGT. CDR3 nucleotides: TGTGCCAGCAGTTACGACGGGGTAGGTCAGCCCCAGCATTTT. Its translation: CASSYDGVGQPQHF.

The sample holds a few counts of this clonotype. This chain joins TRBV20-1 and TRBJ2-1; no firm D call. There are 14 residues in the CDR3. V dropped 0 bases and J dropped 4 bases, with 10 bases sitting between them. CDR1 DFQATT and CDR2 SNEGSKA come from the germline V gene (reference sequence). CDR3 sequence (DNA): TGCAGTGCTAGAGATCTTTACGATTACAATGAGCAGTTCTTC. It yields the protein CSARDLYDYNEQFF.

This clonotype was detected many times. The V and J genes are TRBV7-9 and TRBJ2-4, with TRBD2 matching 13 bases. CDR1 SEHNR and CDR2 FQNEAQ come from the germline V gene (reference sequence). The CDR3 contains 15 residues. V dropped 1 base and J dropped 7; count of bases not matched to a gene: 1. In nucleotides, the CDR3 is TGTGCCAGCAGCTTAGGGACTAGCGGGAGCAACATTCAGTACTTC. The encoded protein is CASSLGTSGSNIQYF.

In this sample, this clonotype turned up many times. This CDR3 reads CSARADRGGTGELFF. The CDR3 DNA is TGCAGTGCTAGAGCCGACAGGGGAGGTACCGGGGAGCTGTTTTTT. The rearrangement links TRBV20-1 to TRBJ2-2, with 8 bases identical to TRBD1. This CDR3 has 15 residues. Trimming removed 1 base from V and 5 bases from J; junction bases left unmatched: 6. From germline, CDR1 is DFQATT and CDR2 SNEGSKA (reference sequence).

Worth noting for this clonotype: This could be a read error, since a much larger clone is one nucleotide away. The J gene is TRBJ1-4, the V gene TRBV9; D call uncertain. The germline V gene encodes CDR1 SGDLS and CDR2 YYNGEE. This CDR3 region has 16 residues. CDR3 nucleotides: TGTGCCAGCAGTTTGCACCCAGCATCAACTAATGAAAAACTGCTTTTT. Translation gives CASSLHPASTNEKLLF.

Worth noting for this clonotype: This could be a read error, since a much larger clone is one nucleotide away. The rearrangement uses TRBV6-1 and TRBJ2-7; D possibly uses TRBD1 or TRBD2 (6 bases each). V was cut by 3 bases and J by 6 bases, with 21 bases left in between. Per germline, CDR1 MNHNS and CDR2 SASEGT. The CDR3 extends over 16 amino acids. The CDR3: CASSDGGDISPCEQYF. DNA of the CDR3: TGTGCCAGCAGTGATGGAGGGGACATATCACCCTGCGAGCAGTACTTC.

This sequence joins TRBV24-1 and TRBJ2-2; perhaps TRBD1 as D (6 bases). Between the trimmed V and J ends, which lost 9 bases and 5 bases, there was a span of 12 bases. Germline CDR1 KGHDR, CDR2 SFDVKD. The CDR3 sequence is 13 residues long. CDR3 DNA: TGTGCCACCGGGGGACAACTAACCGGGGAGCTGTTTTTT. Protein: CATGGQLTGELFF.

Remarks on this clonotype: The junction and the germline gene differ at one end; a read error may be behind it. In DNA form, the CDR3 reads TGTGGCAGCAGGCGATCGGGACAGGGTTTGGACGAGCAGTACTTC. Amino acids: CGSRRSGQGLDEQYF. The chain couples TRBV7-2 to TRBJ2-7; 9 nucleotides line up with TRBD1. CDR1 is SGHTA and CDR2 is FQGNSA in the germline V gene. The CDR3 is made up of 15 amino acids.

The V call is TRBV28, the J call TRBJ2-7, with a tentative D call TRBD2 (7 bases). The V end was cut by 5 bases, the J end by 3 bases, with 17 bases between. The CDR3 consists of 15 residues. Germline V gives CDR1 MDHEN, CDR2 SYDVKM. DNA of the CDR3: TGTGCCAGCAGTCCAAGTGGGGGGGCAATCTACGAGCAGTACTTC. Translated, it gives CASSPSGGAIYEQYF.

V is TRBV29-1 and J is TRBJ2-5; a weak D match, TRBD2 (5 bases). CDR3 size: 15 residues. Germline V gene lookup returns CDR1 SQVTM and CDR2 ANQGSEA. Between the trimmed V and J ends, which lost 2 bases and 2 bases, there was a span of 15 bases. The CDR3 DNA is TGCAGCGTTGAATCTGAGGGATGGCGACAAGAGACCCAGTACTTC. Translating gives CSVESEGWRQETQYF.

This clonotype was observed many times. V is TRBV20-1 and J is TRBJ1-4; D call uncertain. The CDR3 totals 15 residues. Germline V gives CDR1 DFQATT, CDR2 SNEGSKA (reference sequence). V was clipped by 1 base and J by 0 bases, with 9 bases between them. The CDR3 loop reads CSARGTVATNEKLFF. The CDR3 DNA reads TGCAGTGCTAGAGGGACGGTCGCAACTAATGAAAAACTGTTTTTT.

This chain joins TRBV20-1 and TRBJ2-5; tentative D call: TRBD1 (6 bases). This CDR3 is built from 13 residues. In germline, CDR1 is DFQATT, CDR2 SNEGSKA (reference sequence). V shed 6 bases and J shed 0 bases, with 11 bases lying between them. CDR3 nucleotides: TGCAGTGCGCGACAGGCGTACCAAGAGACCCAGTACTTC. Protein product: CSARQAYQETQYF.

The chain uses TRBV6-1 and TRBJ2-7; no firm D call. This CDR3 region has 11 residues. Germline CDR1 reads MNHNS; CDR2 reads SASEGT. With 5 bases removed from V and 10 bases from J, the gap between germline ends came to 12 bases. CDR3 bases: TGTGCCAGCAGTCCCCCTCCAGCTCAGTACTTC. This sequence encodes CASSPPPAQYF.

The chain employs TRBV7-8 and TRBJ2-7; unclear D gene. Per the germline V gene, CDR1 is SGHVS and CDR2 is FQNEAQ. This CDR3 region has 14 residues. Trimming took 5 bases from V and 4 from J, leaving 15 bases between them. Here the CDR3 reads CASSPPRVPYEQYF. The CDR3 nucleotides are TGTGCCAGCAGCCCCCCCCGGGTCCCTTACGAGCAGTACTTC. Full variable domain (missing parts from reference TRBV7-8 and TRBJ2-7): GAGVSQSPRYKVAKRGQDVALRCDPISGHVSLFWYQQALGQGPEFLTYFQNEAQLDKSGLPSDRFFAERPEGSVSTLKIQRTQQEDSAVYLCASSPPRVPYEQYFGPGTRLTVT.

This clonotype showed up just a few times. The chain recombines TRBV7-9 with TRBJ2-7; no definite D call. V lost 5 bases and J lost 2, with 16 bases in between. Germline loops: CDR1 SEHNR, CDR2 FQNEAQ (reference sequence). The CDR3 has 15 residues. The CDR3 nucleotides are TGTGCCAGCAGCCCGAGTTTTGCCGCTCCCTACGAGCAGTACTTC. It yields the protein CASSPSFAAPYEQYF. Filled out from reference TRBV7-9 and TRBJ2-7, the complete variable domain reads DTGVSQNPRHKITKRGQNVTFRCDPISEHNRLYWYRQTLGQGPEFLTYFQNEAQLEKSRLLSDRFSAERPKGSFSTLEIQRTEQGDSAMYLCASSPSFAAPYEQYFGPGTRLTVT.

This rearrangement joins TRBV6-2 or TRBV6-3 to TRBJ2-1; TRBD2 aligns across 9 bases. Germline lookup yields CDR1 MNHEY and CDR2 SVGEGT. The CDR3 loop spans 16 amino acids. Trimming at V came to 5 bases and at J to 8 bases, leaving 13 bases not matched to a gene. The CDR3 region is CASSTFSGSGVDEQFF. CDR3 DNA: TGTGCCAGCAGTACGTTTAGCGGGAGCGGGGTGGATGAGCAGTTCTTC.

This clonotype has a count of ten or more. This sequence joins TRBV7-9 and TRBJ2-4; D is possibly TRBD1 (6 bases). Deletions cut 1 base from V and 8 bases from J, with 15 bases between. CDR1 is SEHNR and CDR2 is FQNEAQ in the germline V gene (reference sequence). The CDR3 loop spans 15 amino acids. CDR3 loop: CASSLVTGWADIQYF. DNA of the CDR3: TGTGCCAGCAGCTTAGTAACAGGGTGGGCAGACATTCAGTACTTC.

This clonotype appeared many times. This chain uses TRBV3-1 with TRBJ2-7; D possibly corresponds to TRBD2 (5 bases). V was pared by 4 bases and J by 2 bases, with 9 bases between. Germline V gives CDR1 LGHDT, CDR2 YNNKEL (reference sequence). The CDR3 contains 13 residues. The CDR3 DNA follows: TGTGCCAGCAGCCCCGGGGATCCCTACGAGCAGTACTTC. This gives the protein CASSPGDPYEQYF.

The CDR3 region is CASSYSGETRNIQYF. The CDR3 DNA reads as TGTGCCAGCAGTTACTCGGGAGAAACCCGAAACATTCAGTACTTC. V gene TRBV6-5 combines with J gene TRBJ2-4, with D perhaps matching TRBD2 (5 bases). V lost 0 bases to trimming and J lost 6 bases, with 12 bases between them. The germline gives CDR1 MNHEY, CDR2 SVGAGI. This CDR3 region has 15 residues.

This clonotype was detected ten times or more. V and J are TRBV9 and TRBJ2-5, with 10 bases fitting TRBD1. Germline trimming cut 4 bases from V and 4 bases from J; bases unmatched to any gene: 7. The CDR3 sequence is 15 residues long. CDR1 is SGDLS, CDR2 YYNGEE, per germline. The CDR3 DNA follows: TGTGCCAGCAGCAAAGACCGGGACAGGGGAGAGACCCAGTACTTC. It is translated as CASSKDRDRGETQYF.

The rearrangement links TRBV7-9 to TRBJ2-1, with D maybe TRBD2 (6 bases). V was pared by 2 bases and J by 9 bases, with 14 bases between. This CDR3 contains 14 residues. CDR1 is SEHNR and CDR2 is FQNEAQ in the germline V gene (reference sequence). The CDR3 loop is CASSLNPLASEQFF. The CDR3 coding sequence is TGTGCCAGCAGCTTAAATCCCCTAGCGAGTGAGCAGTTCTTC.

This clonotype was recorded a few times. The rearrangement links TRBV24-1 to TRBJ2-2; D is perhaps TRBD1 (5 bases). CDR1 is KGHDR, CDR2 SFDVKD, per germline. This CDR3 region has 15 residues. V was trimmed by 4 bases and J by 1 base, leaving 9 bases between them. The CDR3 is CATSDPTGNTGELFF. The CDR3 DNA reads as TGTGCCACCAGTGACCCTACAGGGAACACCGGGGAGCTGTTTTTT.

The chain is built from TRBV6-1 and TRBJ2-7, with D possibly being TRBD2 (6 bases). The germline gives CDR1 MNHNS, CDR2 SASEGT. Trimming cost V 8 bases and J 3 bases, with 11 bases left between them. CDR3 length equals 12 residues. CDR3 in amino acids: CASPTGGYEQYF. Here the CDR3 DNA reads TGTGCCAGCCCTACCGGGGGCTACGAGCAGTACTTC.

This clonotype was recorded many times. V is TRBV12-3 or TRBV12-4 and J is TRBJ2-4; D is perhaps TRBD2 (6 bases). The CDR3 consists of 15 residues. V was cut by 4 bases and J by 6 bases, with 16 bases left in between. The CDR3 DNA follows: TGTGCCAGCAGTTGGGGTCGGGCCGGGGGAAACATTCAGTACTTC. This encodes CASSWGRAGGNIQYF.

A few counts support this clonotype. The CDR3 loop is CASSPRLAGVSEQYF. The CDR3 nucleotides are TGTGCCAGCAGTCCAAGACTAGCGGGAGTCAGCGAGCAGTACTTC. The chain recombines TRBV27 with TRBJ2-7, with TRBD2 identical over 12 bases. The CDR3 length is 15 residues. Germline loops: CDR1 MNHEY, CDR2 SMNVEV (reference sequence). With 5 bases clipped from V and 6 bases from J, the junction kept 8 bases outside the gene matches.

This clonotype has a count of ten or more. The chain is built from TRBV12-3 or TRBV12-4 and TRBJ1-1, with 7 bases identical to TRBD1. V lost 5 bases, J lost 5 bases, and 11 bases stayed unmatched. The CDR3 is 15 amino acids. In DNA, the CDR3 is TGTGCCAGCAGTCTTCTCATTCAGGGGGGAACTGAAGCTTTCTTT. Its protein is CASSLLIQGGTEAFF.

This clonotype has a count of ten or more. The chain is built from TRBV28 and TRBJ1-5, with TRBD1 matching over 8 bases. Germline-derived CDR1 and CDR2 are MDHEN and SYDVKM. Losses at the gene ends were 7 bases for V and 6 bases for J; bases not matched to a gene: 8. The CDR3 length is 14 residues. CDR3 protein: CASIGTGESQPQHF. Written as DNA, the CDR3 is TGTGCCAGCATCGGGACAGGCGAGAGTCAGCCCCAGCATTTT. The whole variable domain, filled in from reference TRBV28 and TRBJ1-5, reads DVKVTQSSRYLVKRTGEKVFLECVQDMDHENMFWYRQDPGLGLRLIYFSYDVKMKEKGDIPEGYSVSREKKERFSLILESASTNQTSMYLCASIGTGESQPQHFGDGTRLSIL.